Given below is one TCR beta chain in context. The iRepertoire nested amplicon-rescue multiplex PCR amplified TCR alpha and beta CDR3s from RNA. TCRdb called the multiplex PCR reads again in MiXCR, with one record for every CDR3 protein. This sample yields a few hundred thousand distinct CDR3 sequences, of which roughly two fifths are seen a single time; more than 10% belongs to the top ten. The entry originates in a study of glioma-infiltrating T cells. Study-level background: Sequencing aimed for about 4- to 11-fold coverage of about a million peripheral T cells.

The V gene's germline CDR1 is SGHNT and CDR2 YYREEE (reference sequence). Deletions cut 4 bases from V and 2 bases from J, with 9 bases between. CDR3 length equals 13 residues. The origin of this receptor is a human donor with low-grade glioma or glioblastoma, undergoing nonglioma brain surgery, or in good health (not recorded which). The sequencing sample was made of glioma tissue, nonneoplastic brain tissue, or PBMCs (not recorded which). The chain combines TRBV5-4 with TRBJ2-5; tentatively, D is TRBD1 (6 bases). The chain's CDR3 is CASSTGQQETQYF. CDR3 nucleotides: TGTGCCAGCAGCACCGGACAGCAAGAGACCCAGTACTTC.